This TCR beta chain was recovered during a study of CD8+ T cells in alopecia areata. Regarding treatment: oral pan-JAK inhibitor, 5-10 mg twice daily. Punch biopsies of lesional scalp, plus peripheral blood, were taken from alopecia areata patients. CDR1 is MNHNY, CDR2 SVGAGI, per germline (reference sequence). The ends lost 5 bases at V and 5 bases at J; junction bases unmatched: 3. There are 13 residues in the CDR3. About this clone: The antigen is unknown.

RNA was isolated and reverse transcribed to cDNA, the sequencing template. TCRdb keeps only in-frame clones here, not all; method: immunoSEQ multiplex PCR. The sample carries approximately 210,000 clones, over 40% recorded once. Study-wide results and limits: Relative to normal scalp, lesional scalp, especially alopecia totalis/universalis, showed higher clonality.

Sequencing used CD4+ T cells sorted from blood, obtained around week 36, from a patient treated with tofacitinib. The sequence derives from a human donor with alopecia areata. The J gene is TRBJ2-5, the V gene TRBV6-6; 9 bases map to TRBD1. The CDR3 loop reads CASSRQGGETQYF. The CDR3 region has the DNA TGTGCCAGCAGTCGACAGGGGGGGGAGACCCAGTACTTC.